This note documents a single T cell receptor (beta chain) sequence. Antigen: not known. These data come from a study of T cell responses to AZD1222 COVID-19 vaccine. Overall study results and limits: Only after the peak T cell response were repertoires sampled. Reports say nearly half of spike-specific TCRs go after unmutated variant regions. Vaccine-related CD4 TCRs covered spike, predominating at 160-218 and 743-854.

Clones were sequenced by immunoSEQ multiplex PCR, and TCRdb holds only the in-frame ones, with some missing. The data show 170,000 or so clones, 90% seen once. From germline, CDR1 is SGDLS and CDR2 YYNGEE. V dropped 0 bases and J dropped 0 bases, with 15 bases sitting between them. The CDR3 runs 18 residues. The V call is TRBV9, the J call TRBJ2-2, with no clear D. Source: peripheral blood, taken on day 0 of AZD1222 vaccination. This clonotype was sampled from an adult in good health. CDR3 protein: CASSVGVSRFANTGELFF. In DNA form, the CDR3 reads TGTGCCAGCAGCGTAGGAGTTAGCCGGTTCGCGAACACCGGGGAGCTGTTTTTT.